This passage covers 2 T cell receptor beta chains from one sample sequenced in a study of identical twins. TCRdb used MiXCR to reprocess the 5' RACE reads, holding one entry per CDR3 protein. The data show about 810,000 distinct CDR3 sequences, with roughly 12% seen just once and roughly 1.5% held by the top ten. This same sample was also taken into another study, of yellow fever vaccine responses in identical twins.

The material sequenced was PBMCs. Source of these receptors: a woman aged 18-29 years in good health.

The J gene is TRBJ2-1, the V gene TRBV12-3 or TRBV12-4; D is unclear. The CDR3 consists of 13 residues. V dropped 6 bases and J dropped 6 bases, with 12 bases sitting between them. CDR3 protein: CASSDTGPNEQFF. DNA for the CDR3: TGTGCCAGCAGCGACACCGGGCCCAATGAGCAGTTCTTC.

In its sample, this clonotype was seen a few times. The chain recombines TRBV24-1 with TRBJ2-5, with a possible D match to TRBD2 (6 bases). Trimming took off 6 bases at V and 2 bases at J, with 15 bases between the two ends. Germline values: CDR1 KGHDR, CDR2 SFDVKD. There are 15 residues in the CDR3. CDR3 sequence reads: CATSSGRGFQETQYF. The CDR3 region has the DNA TGTGCCACCAGTTCGGGACGGGGGTTTCAAGAGACCCAGTACTTC.